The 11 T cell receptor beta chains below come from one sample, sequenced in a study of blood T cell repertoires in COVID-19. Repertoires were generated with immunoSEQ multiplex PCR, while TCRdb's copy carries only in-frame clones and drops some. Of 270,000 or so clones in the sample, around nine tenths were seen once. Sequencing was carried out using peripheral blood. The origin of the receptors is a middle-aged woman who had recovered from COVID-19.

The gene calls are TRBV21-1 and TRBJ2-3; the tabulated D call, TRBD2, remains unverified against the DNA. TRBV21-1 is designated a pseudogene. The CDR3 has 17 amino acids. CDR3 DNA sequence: TGTGCCAGCAGCAAAGCACTAGCGGGAGGAAAAGCAGATACGCAGTATTTT. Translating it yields CASSKALAGGKADTQYF.

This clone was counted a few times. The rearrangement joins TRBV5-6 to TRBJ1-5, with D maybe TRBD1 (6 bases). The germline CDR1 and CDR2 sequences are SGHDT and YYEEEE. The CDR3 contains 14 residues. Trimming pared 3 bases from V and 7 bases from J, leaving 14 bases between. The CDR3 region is CASSSWGPGQPQHF. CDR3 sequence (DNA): TGTGCCAGCAGCTCCTGGGGGCCGGGCCAGCCCCAGCATTTT.

This CDR3 reads CASSKLAGEGYEQYF. The CDR3 coding sequence is TGTGCCAGCAGCAAACTAGCGGGAGAGGGGTACGAGCAGTACTTC. V and J are TRBV7-6 and TRBJ2-7; TRBD2 agrees at 11 bases. Germline loops: CDR1 SGHVS, CDR2 FNYEAQ. The CDR3 spans 15 residues. V trimming: 5 bases; J trimming: 4 bases; junction bases outside the gene matches: 7.

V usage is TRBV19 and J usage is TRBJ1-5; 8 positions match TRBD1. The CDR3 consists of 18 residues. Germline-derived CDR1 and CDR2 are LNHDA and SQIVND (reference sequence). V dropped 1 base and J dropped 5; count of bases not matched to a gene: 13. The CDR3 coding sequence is TGTGCCAGTAGTATAGTACAGGGGGTAGTATCGGGATATCAGCCCCAGCATTTT. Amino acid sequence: CASSIVQGVVSGYQPQHF. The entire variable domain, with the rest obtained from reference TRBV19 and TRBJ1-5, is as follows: DGGITQSPKYLFRKEGQNVTLSCEQNLNHDAMYWYRQDPGQGLRLIYYSQIVNDFQKGDIAEGYSVSREKKESFPLTVTSAQKNPTAFYLCASSIVQGVVSGYQPQHFGDGTRLSIL.

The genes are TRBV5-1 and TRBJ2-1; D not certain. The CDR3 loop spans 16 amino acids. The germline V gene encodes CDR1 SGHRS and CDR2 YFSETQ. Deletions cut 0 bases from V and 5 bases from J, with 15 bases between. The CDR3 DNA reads TGCGCCAGCAGCTTGGTCGGAGACCAAGTAAACAATGAGCAGTTCTTC. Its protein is CASSLVGDQVNNEQFF.

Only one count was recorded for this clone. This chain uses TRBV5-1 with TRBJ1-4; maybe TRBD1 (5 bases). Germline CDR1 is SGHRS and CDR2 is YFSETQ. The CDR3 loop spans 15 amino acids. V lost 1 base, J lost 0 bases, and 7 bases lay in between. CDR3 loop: CASSLQGTTNEKLFF. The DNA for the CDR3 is TGCGCCAGCAGCTTGCAGGGAACAACTAATGAAAAACTGTTTTTT.

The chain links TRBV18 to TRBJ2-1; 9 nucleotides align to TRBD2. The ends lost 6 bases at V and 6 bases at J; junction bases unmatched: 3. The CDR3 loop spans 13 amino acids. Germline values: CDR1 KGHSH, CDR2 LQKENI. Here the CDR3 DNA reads TGTGCCAGCTCTAGCGGGAGAGGCAATGAGCAGTTCTTC. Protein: CASSSGRGNEQFF. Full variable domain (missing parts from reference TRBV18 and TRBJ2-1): NAGVMQNPRHLVRRRGQEARLRCSPMKGHSHVYWYRQLPEEGLKFMVYLQKENIIDESGMPKERFSAEFPKEGPSILRIQQVVRGDSAAYFCASSSGRGNEQFFGPGTRLTVL.

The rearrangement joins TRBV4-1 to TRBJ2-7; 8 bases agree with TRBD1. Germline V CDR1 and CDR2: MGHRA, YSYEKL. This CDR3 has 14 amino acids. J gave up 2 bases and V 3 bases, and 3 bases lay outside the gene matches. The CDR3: CASSHQQGAYEQYF. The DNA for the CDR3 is TGCGCCAGCAGCCACCAACAGGGGGCCTACGAGCAGTACTTC.

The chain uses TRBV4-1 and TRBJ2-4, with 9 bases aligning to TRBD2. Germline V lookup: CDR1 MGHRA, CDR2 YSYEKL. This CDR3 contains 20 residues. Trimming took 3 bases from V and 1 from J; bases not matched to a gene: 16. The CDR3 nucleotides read TGCGCCAGCAGCCATGAACCTAGCGGGATAGGTTTGGGGGCCAAAAACATTCAGTACTTC. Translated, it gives CASSHEPSGIGLGAKNIQYF.

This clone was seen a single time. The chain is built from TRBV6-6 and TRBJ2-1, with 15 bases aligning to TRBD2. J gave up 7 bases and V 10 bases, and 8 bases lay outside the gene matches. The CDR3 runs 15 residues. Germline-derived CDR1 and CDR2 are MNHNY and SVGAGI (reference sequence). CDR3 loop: CATEPGLAGGNEQFF. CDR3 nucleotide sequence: TGTGCCACCGAACCGGGACTAGCGGGAGGAAATGAGCAGTTCTTC.

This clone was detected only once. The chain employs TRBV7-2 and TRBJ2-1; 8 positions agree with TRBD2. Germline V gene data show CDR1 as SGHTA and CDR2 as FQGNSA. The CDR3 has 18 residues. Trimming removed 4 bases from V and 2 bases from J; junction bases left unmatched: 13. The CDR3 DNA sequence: TGTGCCAGCAGCTCCCTGACTCGGGGGGGGGCGACCTACAATGAGCAGTTCTTC. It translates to CASSSLTRGGATYNEQFF.